The next 3 T cell receptor beta chains were all read from a single sample in a study of CD8 T cells in Susac syndrome. Random hexamers served to reverse transcribe roughly 0.45 to 1 ug RNA. Each CDR3 protein gets one entry after TCRdb re-called the immunoSEQ multiplex PCR reads with MiXCR. Found here are some 260,000 distinct CDR3 sequences, around 93% of them singletons; the top ten hold 0.06% to 0.08%. The source material was CD4+ T cells from PBMCs. The receptors shown here come from a human donor with multiple sclerosis.

The J gene is TRBJ2-3, the V gene TRBV4-2; D unclear. CDR1 is LGHNA, CDR2 YNFKEQ, per germline. The CDR3 contains 15 residues. The V gene lost 1 base and the J gene lost 4 bases, with 12 bases spanning the gap. This CDR3 is CASSQVRPQPDTQYF. For the CDR3, the DNA is TGTGCCAGCAGCCAAGTTCGGCCCCAGCCAGATACGCAGTATTTT.

This chain links TRBV5-1 with TRBJ2-2, with TRBD1 identical over 8 bases. CDR3 length: 18 residues. Germline V gene lookup returns CDR1 SGHRS and CDR2 YFSETQ. V lost 2 bases, J lost 4 bases, and 13 bases stayed unmatched. The CDR3 coding sequence is TGCGCCAGCAGCTTCGTAAAGTCGGACAGGGCATTCACCGGGGAGCTGTTTTTT. It codes for CASSFVKSDRAFTGELFF.

This chain links TRBV6-1 with TRBJ1-2; possible D gene TRBD1, 5 bases. The V end lost 6 bases, the J end lost 4 bases, and 12 bases lay between the germline ends. This CDR3 has 13 residues. Germline V gene lookup returns CDR1 MNHNS and CDR2 SASEGT. CDR3 sequence: CASRYGDSYGYTF. CDR3 DNA sequence: TGTGCCAGCAGATATGGCGACAGCTATGGCTACACCTTC.